A single sample gave rise to the 5 T cell receptor beta chains below, sequenced in a study of CD8 T cells in ankylosing spondylitis (dated by TCRdb to 2017 to 2019). Libraries were made using 5' RACE. Sequencing was performed on an Illumina HiSeq 2500. Using fastp at Q25 and MiXCR, TCRdb reprocessed the public reads and kept productive beta chains. For every CDR3 protein sequence, its rows merge into one entry that carries the most common genes and DNA. The sample data list about 220,000 distinct CDR3 sequences, and roughly 10% of these were observed just once. The ten largest clones capture roughly a fifth of the sample. The sequencing input was blood, either unsorted or a sorted T cell fraction (not recorded which). The receptors here all came from a male donor with ankylosing spondylitis or in good health (not recorded which).

The table lists this clonotype with many counts. This sequence joins TRBV5-1 and TRBJ1-2; possible D gene TRBD1, 5 bases. CDR3 length: 16 amino acids. Germline assignment: CDR1 SGHRS and CDR2 YFSETQ. The V end lost 8 bases, the J end lost 1 base, and 21 bases lay between the germline ends. CDR3 coding DNA: TGCGCCAGTGGTCGCGGCCGGGACTCTCTTAACTATGGCTACACCTTC. Translation gives CASGRGRDSLNYGYTF.

The chain employs TRBV12-3 or TRBV12-4 and TRBJ1-6; D uncertain. The CDR3 spans 13 residues. The germline V and J ends were trimmed by 0 bases and 9 bases, with 6 bases remaining between them. This CDR3 reads CASSLATRSPLHF. DNA of the CDR3: TGTGCCAGCAGTTTAGCGACACGTTCACCCCTCCACTTT.

This clonotype was seen repeatedly, ten times or more. The chain recombines TRBV18 with TRBJ1-6; possible D gene TRBD1, 6 bases. The V end lost 2 bases, the J end lost 12 bases, and 14 bases lay between the germline ends. The germline V gene encodes CDR1 KGHSH and CDR2 LQKENI. This CDR3 region has 14 residues. DNA of the CDR3: TGTGCCAGCTCACCAGCTCGGGACACTAAACCCCTCCACTTT. This translates into CASSPARDTKPLHF.

The genes are TRBV5-1 and TRBJ2-3, with D maybe TRBD2 (5 bases). Trimming stripped 4 bases from V and 0 bases from J, with 15 bases between. Germline lookup yields CDR1 SGHRS and CDR2 YFSETQ. The CDR3 covers 16 residues. The CDR3 sequence: CASSPEGDVSTDTQYF. Written as DNA, the CDR3 is TGCGCCAGCAGCCCAGAGGGAGACGTTAGCACAGATACGCAGTATTTT.

This clonotype was picked up many times. The chain has TRBV6-5 and TRBJ2-3; perhaps TRBD1 as D (6 bases). CDR1 is MNHEY and CDR2 is SVGAGI in the germline V gene. Trimming took off 3 bases at V and 4 bases at J, with 17 bases between the two ends. This CDR3 has 16 residues. CDR3 DNA: TGTGCCAGCAGTTATGAGGGACACGCCGGGCCAGATACGCAGTATTTT. Residues: CASSYEGHAGPDTQYF.